This T cell receptor (beta chain) was recorded in a study of T cell repertoires in cytomegalovirus infection. Study summary: CMV epitopes that were recently identified and HLA-C-restricted were used alongside well-studied HLA-B-restricted ones.

V lost 4 bases and J 0 bases, leaving 9 bases between the germline ends. Germline lookup yields CDR1 SGHVS and CDR2 FQNEAQ. CDR3 length equals 15 residues. TCRdb passed the reads through MiXCR, listing each CDR3 protein once. The sample carries roughly 570,000 distinct CDR3 sequences, around two fifths recorded once. Comments on this clonotype: Its antigen is as yet unknown.

Sample: cultured PBMCs, taken from culture after CMV antigen stimulation. The chain is built from TRBV7-8 and TRBJ2-2; D perhaps matches TRBD2 (6 bases). This receptor was obtained from a human donor in good health (CMV status not recorded). Some clones in this sample may be carry-over from other donors' samples. The CDR3 bases are TGTGCCAGCAGCTCGACTAGTACGAACACCGGGGAGCTGTTTTTT. It yields the protein CASSSTSTNTGELFF.